This TCR beta chain was profiled in a study of CD8 T cells in ankylosing spondylitis. TCR beta libraries were made by quantitative 5'-RACE with molecular barcodes. Via MiXCR, TCRdb re-called the 5' RACE reads, giving one row per CDR3 protein. The sample consists of about 390,000 distinct CDR3 sequences, more than 20% of them appearing once. Per germline, CDR1 DFQATT and CDR2 SNEGSKA (reference sequence). The junction had 8 bases not matched to a gene; V was cut back by 6 bases and J by 4 bases. The length of the CDR3 is 14 residues. Worth noting for this clonotype: Its cognate antigen is unknown.

Notes on the study in general: Some motif variants were previously reported in reactive arthritis synovial fluid and blood. A TCR beta motif made of several highly homologous variants seemed typical of ankylosing spondylitis blood. Clones linked to disease, bearing a CD8+ phenotype, were relatively rare in peripheral blood.

The rearrangement joins TRBV20-1 to TRBJ2-3; 9 nucleotides line up with TRBD2. Sequenced: blood, either unsorted or a sorted T cell fraction (not recorded which). This receptor was taken from a male donor with ankylosing spondylitis. The CDR3 DNA follows: TGCAGTGCCACCCTAGCGGGAACCTCAGATACGCAGTATTTT. It encodes CSATLAGTSDTQYF.